The T cell receptor (beta chain) under discussion was sequenced for a study of T-cell memory formation after mild COVID-19 (dated by TCRdb to about 2021). With regard to the full study: TCR sequence clusters from the two donors were found to be largely donor specific. In two donors, T-cell clones that expanded and contracted after mild COVID-19 were followed by sequencing TCRalpha and TCRbeta repertoires longitudinally. Two young, previously healthy adult volunteers, one female and one male, were included in the cohort.

Points the paper makes about the study in general: The study covered only two mild cases, and larger cohorts including severe cases with pre-infection samples were considered necessary. Some responding clones were found in pre-infection memory, which suggests that pre-existing cross-reactive memory T cells took part in the SARS-CoV-2 response. Contracting CD4+ clones were found mainly in CM and EM memory subsets, while CD8+ clones were enriched in EMRA. Clones that contracted from day 15 to 85 showed balanced CD4/CD8 phenotypes, whereas a second wave of clones that expanded from day 15 to 37 leaned towards CD4+. SARS-CoV-2 specificity was not confirmed for the second-wave clones peaking on day 37.

Ficoll-Paque density gradient centrifugation was the method used to isolate PBMCs. Instrument on record: Illumina NovaSeq 6000. TCRalpha and TCRbeta cDNA libraries were constructed by 5'RACE with constant-segment primers, with sample barcodes and unique molecular identifiers being introduced. Trizol reagent was used to extract RNA from every sample. The libraries were amplified in two PCR steps, and the second step added a second sample barcode and Illumina TruSeq adapters. Libraries were sequenced on an Illumina NovaSeq with 2 x 150 bp paired-end reads. On the authors' methods: With migec v1.2.7, reads were demultiplexed and then collapsed into UMI-guided consensus sequences. Using mixcr v2.1.11, the UMI consensuses were aligned to TRA and TRB V and J templates and assembled into clonotypes. A clonotype was counted as expanded or contracted only if both edgeR and NoisET called the change significant, with noise models trained on biological replicates. For edgeR calls, the cutoffs were a false discovery rate-adjusted p below 0.01 and a log2 fold-change threshold of 1. As an exploratory analysis of dynamics, max-normalized trajectories of the 1000 most abundant clonotypes were examined with PCA combined with hierarchical clustering. Separately sequenced CD4+ and CD8+ repertoires were used to assign a CD4 or CD8 phenotype to each responding clone. The public reads were run again by TCRdb, first through fastp at Q25 and then through MiXCR, and only productive beta chains were kept. Identical CDR3 proteins give one entry, which carries the most common genes and DNA. The V and J calls come from TCRdb's annotation, not from the publication. This sample comprises more than 80,000 distinct CDR3 sequences, around 12% of them detected only once. 27% of the sample is held by the ten biggest clonotypes.

V is shortened by 6 bases, J by 8 bases, and the region joining them spans 20 bases. The CDR3 runs 16 amino acids, cysteine and phenylalanine included. Only the CDR3 DNA is retained, 48 bases long and in frame from the first base. From a lookup of the germline V gene, CDR1 and CDR2 are MNHNS and SASEGT. Concerning this clonotype itself: The clone's antigen remains unknown. Base qualities were left out, and no much larger clone turns up one base away.

The rearrangement joined TRBV6-1 to TRBJ1-6; the D gene cannot be resolved reliably. Sequencing used PBMCs or a T cell subset sorted from them (not recorded which). This clonotype originated in an adult woman who had mild COVID-19 (a few samples of this study predate the infection). The sample titles of this study are shuffled in the database, so cell type and time point are left out; the donor was told from shared clones. The CDR3 in this case is CASRLDVWATDSPLHF. The base sequence is TGTGCCAGCAGACTAGACGTATGGGCTACGGATTCACCCCTCCACTTT.